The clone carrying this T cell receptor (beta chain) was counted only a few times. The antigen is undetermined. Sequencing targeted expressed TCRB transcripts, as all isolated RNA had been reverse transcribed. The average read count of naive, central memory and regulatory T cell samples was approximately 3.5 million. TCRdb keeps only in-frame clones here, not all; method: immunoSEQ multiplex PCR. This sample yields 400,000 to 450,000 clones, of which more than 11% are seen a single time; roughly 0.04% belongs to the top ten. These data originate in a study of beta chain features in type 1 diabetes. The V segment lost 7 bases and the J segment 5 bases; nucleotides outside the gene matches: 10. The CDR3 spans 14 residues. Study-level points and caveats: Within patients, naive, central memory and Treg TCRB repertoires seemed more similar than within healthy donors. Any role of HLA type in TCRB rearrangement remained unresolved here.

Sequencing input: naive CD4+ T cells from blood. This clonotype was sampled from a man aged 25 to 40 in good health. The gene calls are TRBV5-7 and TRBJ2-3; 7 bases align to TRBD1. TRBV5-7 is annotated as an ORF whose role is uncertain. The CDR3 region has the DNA TGTGCCAGCGGCAAAACAGGGGCTGGAGATACGCAGTATTTT. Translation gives CASGKTGAGDTQYF.